This T cell receptor (beta chain) is drawn from a study of blood T cell repertoires in COVID-19. Sequenced by immunoSEQ multiplex PCR; TCRdb stores in-frame clones only, minus some. This sample yields around 150,000 clones, of which approximately 83% are seen a single time; less than 3.5% belongs to the top ten. CDR1 is SGHNT and CDR2 is YYREEE in the germline V gene (reference sequence). Trimming took 0 bases from V and 3 from J; bases not matched to a gene: 8. This CDR3 contains 17 residues. The rearrangement links TRBV5-4 to TRBJ2-1; 8 bases match TRBD2. Specimen: peripheral blood. The clonotype comes from a man in his 70s with acute or convalescent COVID-19. CDR3 DNA sequence: TGTGCCAGCAGCTTGGCCGGGGCGGGAGGAGTCTACAATGAGCAGTTCTTC. Its protein is CASSLAGAGGVYNEQFF.